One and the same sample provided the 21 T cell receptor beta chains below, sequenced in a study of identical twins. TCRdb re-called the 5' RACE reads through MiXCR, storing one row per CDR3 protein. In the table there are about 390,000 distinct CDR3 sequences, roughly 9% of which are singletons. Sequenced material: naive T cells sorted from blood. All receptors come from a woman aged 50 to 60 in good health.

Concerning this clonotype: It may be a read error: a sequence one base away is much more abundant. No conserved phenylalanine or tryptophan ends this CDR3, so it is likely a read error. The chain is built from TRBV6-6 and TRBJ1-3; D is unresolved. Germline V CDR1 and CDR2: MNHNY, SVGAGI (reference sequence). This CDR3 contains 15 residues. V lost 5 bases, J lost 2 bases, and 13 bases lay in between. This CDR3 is CASSKQIPPGNTIYL. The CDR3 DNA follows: TGTGCCAGCAGTAAGCAGATTCCCCCTGGAAACACCATATATCTT.

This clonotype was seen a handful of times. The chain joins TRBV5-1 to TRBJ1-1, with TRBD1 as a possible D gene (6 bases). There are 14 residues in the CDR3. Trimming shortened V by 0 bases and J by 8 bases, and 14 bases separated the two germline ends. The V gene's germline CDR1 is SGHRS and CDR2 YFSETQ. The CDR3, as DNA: TGCGCCAGCAGCTTGGGAGTTACCGGGACAGAAGCTTTCTTT. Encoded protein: CASSLGVTGTEAFF.

The CDR3 sequence is CSAMLATEAFF. DNA of the CDR3: TGCAGTGCTATGTTAGCGACTGAAGCTTTCTTT. V usage is TRBV20-1 and J usage is TRBJ1-1; D not certain. The CDR3 is 11 residues long. Germline loops: CDR1 DFQATT, CDR2 SNEGSKA (reference sequence). Trimming cost V 4 bases and J 5 bases, with 8 bases left between them.

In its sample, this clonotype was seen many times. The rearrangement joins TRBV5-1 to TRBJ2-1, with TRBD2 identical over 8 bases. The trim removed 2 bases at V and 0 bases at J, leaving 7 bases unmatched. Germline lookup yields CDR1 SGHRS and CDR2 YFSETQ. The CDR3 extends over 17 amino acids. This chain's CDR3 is CASSFGGGRNSYNEQFF. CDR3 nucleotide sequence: TGCGCCAGCAGCTTCGGAGGCGGGAGGAACTCCTACAATGAGCAGTTCTTC.

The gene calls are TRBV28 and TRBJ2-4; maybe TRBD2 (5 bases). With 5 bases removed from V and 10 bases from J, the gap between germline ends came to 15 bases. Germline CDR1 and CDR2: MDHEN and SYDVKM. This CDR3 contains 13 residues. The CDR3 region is CASSPGGPGIQYF. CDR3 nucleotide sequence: TGTGCCAGCAGTCCCGGAGGCCCGGGGATTCAGTACTTC.

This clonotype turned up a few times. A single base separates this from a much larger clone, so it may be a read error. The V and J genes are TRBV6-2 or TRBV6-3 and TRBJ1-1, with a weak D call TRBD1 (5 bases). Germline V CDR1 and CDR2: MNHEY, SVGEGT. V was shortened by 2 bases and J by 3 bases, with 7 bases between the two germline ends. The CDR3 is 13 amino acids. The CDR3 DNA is TGTGCCAGCAGTTACCGGGGGGACACTGAAGCTTTCTTT. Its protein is CASSYRGDTEAFF.

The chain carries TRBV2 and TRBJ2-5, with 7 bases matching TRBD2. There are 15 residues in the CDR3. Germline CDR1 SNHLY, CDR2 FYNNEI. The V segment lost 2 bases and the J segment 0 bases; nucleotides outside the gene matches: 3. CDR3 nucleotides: TGTGCCAGCAGTGAAAGTAGCGGGTACCAAGAGACCCAGTACTTC. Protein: CASSESSGYQETQYF.

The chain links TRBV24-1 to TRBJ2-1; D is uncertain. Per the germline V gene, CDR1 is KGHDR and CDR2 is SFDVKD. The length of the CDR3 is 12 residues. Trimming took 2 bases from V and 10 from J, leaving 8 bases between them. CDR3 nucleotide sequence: TGTGCCACCAGTGATTCGAGATTAGAGCAGTTCTTC. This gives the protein CATSDSRLEQFF.

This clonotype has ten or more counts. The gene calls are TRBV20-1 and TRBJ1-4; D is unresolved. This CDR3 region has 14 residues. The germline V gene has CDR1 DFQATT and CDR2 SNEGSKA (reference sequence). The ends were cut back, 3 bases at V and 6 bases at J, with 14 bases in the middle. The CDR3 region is CSASRAASDEKLFF. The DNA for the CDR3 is TGCAGTGCTAGTAGGGCAGCGTCTGATGAAAAACTGTTTTTT.

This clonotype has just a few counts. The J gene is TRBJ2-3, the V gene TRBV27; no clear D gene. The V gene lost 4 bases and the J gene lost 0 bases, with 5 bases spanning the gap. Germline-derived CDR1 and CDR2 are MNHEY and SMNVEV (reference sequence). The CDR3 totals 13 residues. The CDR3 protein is CASSWSSTDTQYF. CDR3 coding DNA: TGTGCCAGCAGTTGGAGTAGCACAGATACGCAGTATTTT.

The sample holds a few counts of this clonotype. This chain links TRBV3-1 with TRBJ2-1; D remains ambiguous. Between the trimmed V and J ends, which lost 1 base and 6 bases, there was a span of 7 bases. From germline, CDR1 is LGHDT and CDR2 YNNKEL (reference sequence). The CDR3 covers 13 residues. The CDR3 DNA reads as TGTGCCAGCAGCCAAGTACCCGTCAATGAGCAGTTCTTC. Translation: CASSQVPVNEQFF.

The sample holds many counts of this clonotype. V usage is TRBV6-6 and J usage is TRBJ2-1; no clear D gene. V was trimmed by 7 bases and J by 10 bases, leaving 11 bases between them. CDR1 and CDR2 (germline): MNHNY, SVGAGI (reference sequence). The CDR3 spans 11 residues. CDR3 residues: CASNQFEEQFF. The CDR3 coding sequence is TGTGCCAGCAACCAATTCGAGGAGCAGTTCTTC.

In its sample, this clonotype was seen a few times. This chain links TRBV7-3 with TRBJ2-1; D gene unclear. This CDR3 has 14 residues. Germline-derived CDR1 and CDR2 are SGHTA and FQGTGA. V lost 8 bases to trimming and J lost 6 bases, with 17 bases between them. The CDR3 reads CASSPPGPFNEQFF. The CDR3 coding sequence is TGTGCCAGCTCACCGCCTGGGCCCTTCAATGAGCAGTTCTTC.

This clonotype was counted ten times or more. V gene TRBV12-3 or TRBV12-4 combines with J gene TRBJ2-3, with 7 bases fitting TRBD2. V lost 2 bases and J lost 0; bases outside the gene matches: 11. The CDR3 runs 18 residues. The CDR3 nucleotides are TGTGCCAGCAGTTTATACGGGAGGATTGACCCTAGCACAGATACGCAGTATTTT. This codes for CASSLYGRIDPSTDTQYF.

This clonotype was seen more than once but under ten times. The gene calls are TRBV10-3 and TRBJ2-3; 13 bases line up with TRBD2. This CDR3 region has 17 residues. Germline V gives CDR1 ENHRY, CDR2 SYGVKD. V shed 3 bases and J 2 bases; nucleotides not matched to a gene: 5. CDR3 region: CAISDRGLAGPTDTQYF. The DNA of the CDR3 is TGTGCCATCAGTGACAGGGGACTAGCGGGACCCACAGATACGCAGTATTTT.

The CDR3 region has the DNA TGTGCCACCAGTGAGCAGGGTTTGCCAGATACGCAGTATTTT. Translated, it gives CATSEQGLPDTQYF. The genes are TRBV24-1 and TRBJ2-3; perhaps TRBD1 as D (5 bases). V shed 4 bases and J shed 4 bases, with 11 bases lying between them. The length of the CDR3 is 14 residues. Per germline, CDR1 KGHDR and CDR2 SFDVKD.

The CDR3 here is CSVRTGNEQYV. CDR3 nucleotides: TGCAGCGTTCGGACAGGGAACGAGCAGTACGTC. The gene calls are TRBV29-1 and TRBJ2-7, with 8 bases matching TRBD1. CDR1 is SQVTM and CDR2 is ANQGSEA in the germline V gene. The CDR3 contains 11 residues. V lost 5 bases to trimming and J lost 5 bases; unmatched junction nucleotides: 2.

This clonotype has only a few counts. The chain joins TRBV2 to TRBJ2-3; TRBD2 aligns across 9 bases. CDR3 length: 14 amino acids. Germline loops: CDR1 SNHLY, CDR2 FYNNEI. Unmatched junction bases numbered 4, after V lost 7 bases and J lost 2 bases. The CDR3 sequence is CASIPSGDTDTQYF. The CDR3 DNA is TGTGCCAGCATACCTAGCGGGGACACAGATACGCAGTATTTT.

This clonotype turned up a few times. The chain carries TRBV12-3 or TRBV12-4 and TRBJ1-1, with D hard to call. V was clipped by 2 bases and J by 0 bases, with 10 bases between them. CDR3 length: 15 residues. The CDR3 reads CASSLFSAMNTEAFF. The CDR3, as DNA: TGTGCCAGCAGTTTATTTTCGGCCATGAACACTGAAGCTTTCTTT.

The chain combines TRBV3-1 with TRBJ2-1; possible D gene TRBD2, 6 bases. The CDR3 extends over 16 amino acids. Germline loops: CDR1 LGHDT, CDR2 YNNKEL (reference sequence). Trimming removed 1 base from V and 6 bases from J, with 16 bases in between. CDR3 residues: CASSQVAGTHLNEQFF. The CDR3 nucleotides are TGTGCCAGCAGCCAAGTGGCGGGGACCCACCTCAATGAGCAGTTCTTC.

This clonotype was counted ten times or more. The CDR3, as DNA: TGTGCCAGCAGCTCCCGGCAGGATACGCAGTATTTT. The encoded protein is CASSSRQDTQYF. The chain combines TRBV5-5 with TRBJ2-3, with D unclear. Trimming took 3 bases from V and 6 from J, leaving 8 bases between them. Germline V lookup: CDR1 SGHKS, CDR2 YYEKEE (reference sequence). CDR3 length equals 12 residues.